Listed below are T cell receptor beta chains from one sample, sequenced in a study of cytomegalovirus exposure and HLA in healthy donors. Method: immunoSEQ multiplex PCR; TCRdb's copy keeps in-frame clones and lacks some. The data show tens of thousands of clones, about 94% seen once. Source material: PBMCs. The receptors here all came from a woman aged 18 to 35 in good health and CMV-seropositive. Both conserved end residues are part of each CDR3. The D gene is left open where the match is weak. Size is omitted from some rows. Given values are once, few, many or a class for expanded clones.

d_gene	j_gene	v_gene	abundance	CDR3aa	CDR3nt
-	TRBJ1-2	TRBV5-1	-	CASSLGGLYGYTF	TGCGCCAGCAGCTTGGGCGGCCTCTATGGCTACACCTTC
TRBD2	TRBJ2-1	TRBV18	few	CASSPSLAGGMDNEQFF	TGTGCCAGCTCACCAAGCCTAGCGGGGGGGATGGACAATGAGCAGTTCTTC
-	TRBJ2-7	TRBV7-2	-	CASSLRQGYEQYF	TGTGCCAGCAGCTTAAGGCAGGGCTACGAGCAGTACTTC
-	TRBJ2-3	TRBV11-3	once	CASSLGGARDTQYF	TGTGCCAGCAGCTTAGGCGGCGCGAGGGATACGCAGTATTTT
-	TRBJ1-3	TRBV27	-	CASSPGVSAGDTIYF	TGTGCCAGCAGTCCCGGTGTATCGGCCGGGGACACCATATATTTT
TRBD2	TRBJ2-3	TRBV18	-	CASSSRGLAGESSTDTQYF	TGTGCCAGCTCATCGAGGGGACTAGCGGGAGAGTCGAGCACAGATACGCAGTATTTT
-	TRBJ1-4	TRBV30	-	CAWRRQTTNEKLFF	TGTGCCTGGAGGAGACAGACAACTAATGAAAAACTGTTTTTT
TRBD2	TRBJ2-2	TRBV27	once	CASRGLAGGRRYTNTGELFF	TGTGCCAGCAGGGGGCTAGCGGGGGGCCGGAGATACACGAACACCGGGGAGCTGTTTTTT
TRBD1	TRBJ2-7	TRBV7-9	-	CATSTGRDRVYEQYF	TGTGCCACCTCTACCGGCCGGGACAGGGTTTACGAGCAGTACTTC
-	TRBJ2-3	TRBV11-2	-	CASRGGQFTDTQYF	TGTGCCAGCAGAGGGGGACAATTCACAGATACGCAGTATTTT
-	TRBJ2-3	TRBV5-4	-	CASRRGPTEDTQYF	TGTGCCAGCAGGCGGGGCCCGACTGAGGATACGCAGTATTTT
TRBD1	TRBJ1-2	TRBV15	-	CATSREAPPETGKNGYTF	TGTGCCACCAGCAGAGAGGCTCCCCCGGAGACAGGGAAGAATGGCTACACCTTC
-	TRBJ2-1	TRBV29-1	-	CSVGGPGNEQFF	TGCAGCGTTGGAGGGCCCGGCAATGAGCAGTTCTTC
TRBD1	TRBJ1-2	TRBV6-5	-	CASSRQGNYGYTF	TGTGCCAGCAGCCGACAGGGAAATTATGGCTACACCTTC
TRBD1	TRBJ2-5	TRBV5-1	once	CASSLPTGQETQYF	TGCGCCAGCAGCTTACCGACAGGGCAAGAGACCCAGTACTTC
TRBD2	TRBJ2-1	TRBV18	-	CASSPGAGGSNEQFF	TGTGCCAGCTCACCAGGGGCGGGAGGGTCCAATGAGCAGTTCTTC
-	TRBJ1-2	TRBV5-1	-	CASSLAEDGYGYTF	TGCGCCAGCAGCTTGGCCGAGGATGGCTATGGCTACACCTTC
TRBD1	TRBJ2-2	TRBV25-1	-	CASSEFFRTGRSGELFF	TGTGCCAGCAGTGAATTTTTCCGGACAGGGCGTTCCGGGGAGCTGTTTTTT
-	TRBJ1-1	TRBV7-9	-	CASSSALTGMNTEAFF	TGTGCCAGCAGCTCCGCCTTAACAGGTATGAACACTGAAGCTTTCTTT
TRBD2	TRBJ2-7	TRBV6-1	-	CASSGFSGITYEQYF	TGTGCCAGCAGTGGTTTCAGCGGGATCACCTACGAGCAGTACTTC
-	TRBJ1-6	TRBV19	-	CASSIQGSGNSPLHF	TGTGCCAGTAGTATACAGGGATCGGGTAATTCACCCCTCCACTTT
TRBD2	TRBJ2-3	TRBV6-4	few	CASSELAGGPDTQYF	TGTGCCAGCAGTGAACTAGCGGGAGGGCCAGATACGCAGTATTTT
-	TRBJ1-6	TRBV6-5	-	CASGRLRDSPLHF	TGTGCCAGCGGGCGACTAAGGGATTCACCCCTCCACTTT
TRBD1	TRBJ2-7	TRBV7-3	-	CASSSGGQGAHEQYF	TGTGCCAGCAGCTCGGGGGGACAGGGGGCTCACGAGCAGTACTTC
-	TRBJ2-1	TRBV11-3	-	CASSTKRAESNNEQFF	TGTGCCAGCAGCACTAAGAGGGCCGAGTCTAACAATGAGCAGTTCTTC
TRBD1	TRBJ1-3	TRBV2	-	CASSVETGSGNTIYF	TGTGCCAGCAGTGTCGAGACAGGGTCTGGAAACACCATATATTTT
-	TRBJ1-6	TRBV14	-	CASSQAQGYNSPLHF	TGTGCCAGCAGCCAAGCGCAGGGGTATAATTCACCCCTCCACTTT
-	TRBJ2-7	TRBV6-5	-	CASSYYPKTGEQYF	TGTGCCAGCAGTTACTACCCAAAAACCGGGGAGCAGTACTTC
-	TRBJ2-1	TRBV7-9	-	CASSPRVADVSSYNEQFF	TGTGCCAGCAGCCCTAGGGTAGCGGACGTCTCCTCCTACAATGAGCAGTTCTTC
TRBD2	TRBJ2-2	TRBV27	-	CASSLYGRATGELFF	TGTGCCAGCAGTTTATACGGGAGGGCCACCGGGGAGCTGTTTTTT
-	TRBJ1-1	TRBV5-6	-	CASSLSVIEAFF	TGTGCCAGCAGCTTGTCAGTGATCGAAGCTTTCTTT
TRBD1	TRBJ1-1	TRBV18	-	CASSRDRNTEAFF	TGTGCCAGCTCACGGGACAGGAACACTGAAGCTTTCTTT
-	TRBJ2-3	TRBV4-1	-	CASRGRGTDTQYF	TGCGCCAGCAGGGGCAGGGGCACAGATACGCAGTATTTT
TRBD1	TRBJ2-7	TRBV4-1	-	CASSQGQGPTYEQYF	TGCGCCAGCAGCCAGGGACAGGGACCTACCTACGAGCAGTACTTC
-	TRBJ2-5	TRBV7-7	-	CASSPQLRGGQETQYF	TGTGCTAGCAGCCCCCAACTGCGAGGGGGCCAAGAGACCCAGTACTTC
TRBD2	TRBJ2-1	TRBV2	-	CASSASGGSWQFF	TGTGCCAGCAGTGCCAGCGGGGGGTCGTGGCAGTTCTTC
TRBD2	TRBJ2-3	TRBV10-3	-	CAIRTSGRTDTQYF	TGTGCCATCAGGACTAGCGGCCGCACAGATACGCAGTATTTT
-	TRBJ1-2	TRBV4-1	-	CASSHDYYGYTF	TGCGCCAGCAGCCACGACTATTATGGCTACACCTTC
-	TRBJ2-1	TRBV7-6	-	CASSLWGSSLSSYNEQFF	TGTGCCAGCAGCTTATGGGGCTCATCGTTGAGCTCCTACAATGAGCAGTTCTTC
-	TRBJ2-1	TRBV7-2	-	CASSLASGYEQFF	TGTGCCAGCAGCTTAGCCAGCGGCTATGAGCAGTTCTTC
-	TRBJ2-7	TRBV28	-	CASSPDLGHETLEQYF	TGTGCCAGCAGTCCGGACCTGGGACACGAAACGTTGGAGCAGTACTTC
-	TRBJ2-7	TRBV6-1	-	CASSEDRPYEQYF	TGTGCCAGCAGTGAAGACAGACCCTACGAGCAGTACTTC
TRBD1	TRBJ2-1	TRBV6-5	-	CASSSTGQGLNNEQFF	TGTGCCAGCAGTTCCACGGGACAGGGCTTGAACAATGAGCAGTTCTTC
TRBD2	TRBJ2-1	TRBV6-5	-	CASSYVGTSSYNEQFF	TGTGCCAGCAGTTACGTCGGGACTAGCTCCTACAATGAGCAGTTCTTC
TRBD1	TRBJ1-3	TRBV4-2	-	CASSHTDRGGNTIYF	TGTGCCAGCAGCCATACCGACAGGGGTGGAAACACCATATATTTT
-	TRBJ1-5	TRBV5-1	-	CASSLGFGVQPQHF	TGCGCCAGCAGCTTGGGGTTCGGGGTTCAGCCCCAGCATTTT